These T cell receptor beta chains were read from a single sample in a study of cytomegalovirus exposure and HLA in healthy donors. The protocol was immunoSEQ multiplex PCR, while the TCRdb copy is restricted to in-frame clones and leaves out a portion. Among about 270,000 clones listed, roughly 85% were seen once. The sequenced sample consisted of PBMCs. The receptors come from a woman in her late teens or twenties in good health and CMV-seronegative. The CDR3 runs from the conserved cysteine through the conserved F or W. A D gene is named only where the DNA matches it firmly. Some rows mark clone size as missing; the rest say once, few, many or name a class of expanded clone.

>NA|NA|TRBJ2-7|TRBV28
TGTGCCAGCAGTTTGGTGCCCGGGTCCCACTACGAGCAGTACTTC
CASSLVPGSHYEQYF
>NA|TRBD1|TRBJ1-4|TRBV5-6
TGTGCCAGCAGCTTCAGGGGGACTAATGAAAAACTGTTTTTT
CASSFRGTNEKLFF
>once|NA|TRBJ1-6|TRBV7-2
TGTGCCAGCAGCACCGGTGGGGCAGGGCTGGGATCACCCCTCCACTTT
CASSTGGAGLGSPLHF
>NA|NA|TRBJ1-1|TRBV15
TGTGCCACCAGCAGAGATGGGAGGGGGAACACTGAAGCTTTCTTT
CATSRDGRGNTEAFF
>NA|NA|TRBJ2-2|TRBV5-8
TGTGCCAGCAGCTTGGCCCTAGACAGTAACACCGGGGAGCTGTTTTTT
CASSLALDSNTGELFF
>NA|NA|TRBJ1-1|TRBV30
TGTGCCTGGAGTGTCGCGGAGACCTACATGAACACTGAAGCTTTCTTT
CAWSVAETYMNTEAFF
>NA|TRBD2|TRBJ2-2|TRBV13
TGTGCCAGCAGCCCAAAGGCCGGGACTACGAACACCGGGGAGCTGTTTTTT
CASSPKAGTTNTGELFF
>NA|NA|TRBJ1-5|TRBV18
TGTGCCAGCTCACCAAGGACAGTCGCTAATCAGCCCCAGCATTTT
CASSPRTVANQPQHF
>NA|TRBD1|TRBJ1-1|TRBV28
TGTGCCAGCAGTCAGGGACAGGGGGTGATAGAAACTGAAGCTTTCTTT
CASSQGQGVIETEAFF
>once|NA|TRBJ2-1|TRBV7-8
TGTGCCAGCAGCCCATACAATGAGCAGTTCTTC
CASSPYNEQFF
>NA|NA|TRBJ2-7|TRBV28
TGTGCCAGCAGTCCCGGGGGTCCCAGTGTGGCCCAGTACTTC
CASSPGGPSVAQYF
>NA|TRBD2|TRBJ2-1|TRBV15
TGTGCCACCAGCAGAGATCTTCTAGCGGGGCGCAATGAGCAGTTCTTC
CATSRDLLAGRNEQFF
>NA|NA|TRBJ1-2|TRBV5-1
TGCGCCAGCAGCCCGGATGGGTACTATAACTATGGCTACACCTTC
CASSPDGYYNYGYTF
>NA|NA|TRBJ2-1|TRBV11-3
TGTGCCAGCACCGAGCGCGGGAAGAAAAATGAGCAGTTCTTC
CASTERGKKNEQFF
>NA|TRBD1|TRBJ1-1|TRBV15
TGTGCCACCAGGATAGGACAGGCAGCTTTCTTT
CATRIGQAAFF
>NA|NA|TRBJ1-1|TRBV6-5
TGTGCCAGCAGTTACTCAGCGAACACTGAAGCTTTCTTT
CASSYSANTEAFF
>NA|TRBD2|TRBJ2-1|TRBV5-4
TGTGCCAGCAGCTGGGGGACTAGCGGGATCTCCTACAATGAGCAGTTCTTC
CASSWGTSGISYNEQFF
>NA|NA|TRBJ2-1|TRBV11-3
TGTGCCAGCAGCCCCCCGGGATCCTACAATGAGCAGTTCTTC
CASSPPGSYNEQFF
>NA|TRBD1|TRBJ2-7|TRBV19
TGTGCCAGTAGTACAGGGGGTGGTTACGAGCAGTACTTC
CASSTGGGYEQYF
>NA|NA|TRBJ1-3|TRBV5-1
TGCGCCAGCAGCGTGGACACCACTGGAAACACCATATATTTT
CASSVDTTGNTIYF
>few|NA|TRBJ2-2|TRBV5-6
TGTGCCAGCAGCTTTCGCACCGGGGAGCTGTTTTTT
CASSFRTGELFF
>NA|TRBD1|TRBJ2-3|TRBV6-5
TGTGCCAGCAGTTACAACAGGGGAGGCACAGATACGCAGTATTTT
CASSYNRGGTDTQYF
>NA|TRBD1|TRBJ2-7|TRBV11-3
TGTGCCAGCAGCGGACAGGGGACATACGAGCAGTACTTC
CASSGQGTYEQYF
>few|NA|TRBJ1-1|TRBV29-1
TGCAGCGTGGGGCGTATGAACACTGAAGCTTTCTTT
CSVGRMNTEAFF
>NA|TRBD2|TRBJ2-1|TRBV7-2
TGTGCCAGCAGCTTAGGCGGGAGCCCCTACAATGAGCAGTTCTTC
CASSLGGSPYNEQFF
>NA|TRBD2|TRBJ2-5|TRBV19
TGTGCCAGTAGTATAGAACTAGCGGGAGGTGGAGAGACCCAGTACTTC
CASSIELAGGGETQYF
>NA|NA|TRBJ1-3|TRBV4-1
TGCGCCAGCAGCCAAGTTATAGTAGGGGCAGACTCTGGAAACACCATATATTTT
CASSQVIVGADSGNTIYF
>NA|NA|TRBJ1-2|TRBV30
TGTGCCTGGAGTCCTACGTTCACCTTC
CAWSPTFTF
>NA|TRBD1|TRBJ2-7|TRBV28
TGTGCCATCCAACCGACAGGGGGCAGCTCCTACGAGCAGTACTTC
CAIQPTGGSSYEQYF
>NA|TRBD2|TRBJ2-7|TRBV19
TGTGCCAGTAGTCCAGGACTAGCGAGGAGCTCCTACGAGCAGTACTTC
CASSPGLARSSYEQYF
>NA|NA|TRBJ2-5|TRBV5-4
TGTGCCAGCAGCTCTCGGGACAAAGAGACCCAGTACTTC
CASSSRDKETQYF
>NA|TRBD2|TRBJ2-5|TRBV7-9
TGTGCCAGCAGCTTATATGGGACTAGCTTGGACGAGACCCAGTACTTC
CASSLYGTSLDETQYF
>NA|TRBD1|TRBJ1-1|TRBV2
TGTGCCAGCAGTGTACGACAGGGAGAAACTGAAGCTTTCTTT
CASSVRQGETEAFF
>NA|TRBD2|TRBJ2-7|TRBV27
TGTGCCAGCAGACTGGGGACTAGCGCTTCCTACGAGCAGTACTTC
CASRLGTSASYEQYF
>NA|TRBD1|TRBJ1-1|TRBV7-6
TGTGCCAGCAGCTCCCGGACAGGGTTAAGCGCTGAAGCTTTCTTT
CASSSRTGLSAEAFF
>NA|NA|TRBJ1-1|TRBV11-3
TGTGCCAGCAGCTTAGGACAGGTTGGCACTGAAGCTTTCTTT
CASSLGQVGTEAFF
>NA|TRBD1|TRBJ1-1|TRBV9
TGTGCCAGCAGCGTAGAGGGACAGGGTCCCGGTAAGACTGAAGCTTTCTTT
CASSVEGQGPGKTEAFF
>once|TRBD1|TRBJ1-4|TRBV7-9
TGTGCCAGCAGTCAGACAGGGGAGAGGGAAAAACTGTTTTTT
CASSQTGEREKLFF